Included here is one T cell receptor beta chain sequence, with context. The antigen is not known. The protocol was immunoSEQ multiplex PCR, while the TCRdb copy is restricted to in-frame clones and leaves out a portion. The profile shows fewer than 180,000 clones, about 93% of them singletons. This entry belongs to a study of T cell responses to AZD1222 COVID-19 vaccine. Study-wide findings and caveats: An increase in Spike-specific TCR breadth and depth was observed after two AZD1222 doses. A mostly white British donor set with more females was recruited, and clonal diversity was possibly underestimated. Only 5 or 6 AZD1222 recipients tested seropositive at baseline.

Trimming took off 0 bases at V and 0 bases at J, with 6 bases between the two ends. The length of the CDR3 is 16 residues. Per the germline V gene, CDR1 is MNHEY and CDR2 is SVGAGI. This TCR was sampled from an adult in good health. The chain employs TRBV6-5 and TRBJ2-6; D is ambiguous. This specimen was peripheral blood, taken on day 0 of AZD1222 vaccination. DNA for the CDR3: TGTGCCAGCAGTTACTCGAAGAGCTCTGGGGCCAACGTCCTGACTTTC. Its translation: CASSYSKSSGANVLTF.